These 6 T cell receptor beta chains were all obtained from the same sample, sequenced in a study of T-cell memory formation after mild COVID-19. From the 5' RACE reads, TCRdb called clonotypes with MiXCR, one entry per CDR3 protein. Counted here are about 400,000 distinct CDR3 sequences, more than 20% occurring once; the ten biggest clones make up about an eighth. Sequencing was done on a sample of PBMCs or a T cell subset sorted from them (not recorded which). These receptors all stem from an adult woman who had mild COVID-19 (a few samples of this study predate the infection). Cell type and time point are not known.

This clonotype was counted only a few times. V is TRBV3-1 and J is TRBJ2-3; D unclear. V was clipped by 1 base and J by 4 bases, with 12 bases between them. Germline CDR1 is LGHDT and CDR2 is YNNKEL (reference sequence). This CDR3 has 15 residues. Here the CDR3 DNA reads TGTGCCAGCAGCCAAGGGCCCCTTGGCCCAGATACGCAGTATTTT. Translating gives CASSQGPLGPDTQYF.

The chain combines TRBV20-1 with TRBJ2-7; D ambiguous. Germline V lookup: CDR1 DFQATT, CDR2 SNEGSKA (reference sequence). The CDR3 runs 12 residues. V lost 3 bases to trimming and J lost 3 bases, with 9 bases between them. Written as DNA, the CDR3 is TGCAGTGCTAGTGGACGGAGCTACGAGCAGTACTTC. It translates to CSASGRSYEQYF.

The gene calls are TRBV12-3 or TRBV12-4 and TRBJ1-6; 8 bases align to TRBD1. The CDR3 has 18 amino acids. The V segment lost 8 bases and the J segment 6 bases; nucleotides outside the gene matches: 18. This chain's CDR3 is CASRASPGQASPNSPLHF. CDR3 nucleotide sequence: TGTGCCAGCCGGGCCTCTCCGGGACAGGCCTCCCCTAATTCACCCCTCCACTTT.

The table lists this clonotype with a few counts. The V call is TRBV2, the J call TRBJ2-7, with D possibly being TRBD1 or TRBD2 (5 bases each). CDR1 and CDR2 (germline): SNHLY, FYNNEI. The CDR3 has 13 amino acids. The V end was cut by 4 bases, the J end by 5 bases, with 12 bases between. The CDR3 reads CASSALGVNEQYF. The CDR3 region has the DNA TGTGCCAGCAGTGCTTTGGGGGTAAACGAGCAGTACTTC.

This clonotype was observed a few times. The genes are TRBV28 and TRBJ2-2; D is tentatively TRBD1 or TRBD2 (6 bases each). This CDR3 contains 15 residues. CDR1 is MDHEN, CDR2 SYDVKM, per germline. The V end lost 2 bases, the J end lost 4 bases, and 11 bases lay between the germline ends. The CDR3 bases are TGTGCCAGCAGTTTAAGGGGGGCTCGCACCGGGGAGCTGTTTTTT. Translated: CASSLRGARTGELFF.

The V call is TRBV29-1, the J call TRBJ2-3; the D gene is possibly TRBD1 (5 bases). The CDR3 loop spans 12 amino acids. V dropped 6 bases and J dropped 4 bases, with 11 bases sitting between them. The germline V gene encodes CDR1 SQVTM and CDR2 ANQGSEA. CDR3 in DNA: TGCAGCGTAGACAGTAGCCCAGATACGCAGTATTTT. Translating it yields CSVDSSPDTQYF.